These 18 T cell receptor beta chains came from one sample sequenced in a study of blood T cell repertoires in COVID-19. This table comes from immunoSEQ multiplex PCR, and its TCRdb copy is limited to in-frame clones, with some not included. The top ten hold less than 3.5% of the sample, which has over 150,000 clones, approximately 88% seen once. The sample was peripheral blood. These receptors originate from a woman between 55 and 75 years old with acute or convalescent COVID-19.

Only one count was recorded for this clone. The chain joins TRBV6-1 to TRBJ2-4, with D tentatively TRBD1 (5 bases). Trimming removed 3 bases from V and 8 bases from J, with 17 bases in between. CDR1 is MNHNS, CDR2 SASEGT, per germline. The length of the CDR3 is 15 residues. The CDR3 loop reads CASSDVRGRVYIQYF. The CDR3 nucleotides are TGTGCCAGCAGTGATGTAAGGGGAAGGGTGTACATTCAGTACTTC.

This clone was seen a few times. This chain links TRBV23-1 with TRBJ1-6, with D perhaps matching TRBD1 (5 bases). TRBV23-1 counts as an open reading frame of uncertain function. The CDR3 length is 16 residues. V gave up 0 bases and J gave up 7 bases, with 13 bases separating them. The CDR3 DNA reads as TGCGCCAGCAGTCAATCGTCACAGGTCGGCAATTCACCCCTCCACTTT. This sequence encodes CASSQSSQVGNSPLHF.

The genes are TRBV7-2 and TRBJ1-1; D may be TRBD1 (5 bases). There are 17 residues in the CDR3. Trimming removed 5 bases at V and 0 bases at J, with 19 bases between. CDR1 and CDR2 (germline): SGHTA, FQGNSA. CDR3 bases: TGTGCCAGCAGCCTATCTATAGGGGAAATCCTGAACACTGAAGCTTTCTTT. This codes for CASSLSIGEILNTEAFF.

This clone was seen only once. The V gene is TRBV7-2, the J gene TRBJ1-4, with 10 bases fitting TRBD1. CDR1 and CDR2 from the germline V gene are SGHTA and FQGNSA. CDR3 length: 15 amino acids. With 4 bases clipped from V and 7 bases from J, the junction kept 6 bases outside the gene matches. The CDR3 bases are TGTGCCAGCAGCTCCCGGGACAGGGGTTTTGAAAAACTGTTTTTT. Protein product: CASSSRDRGFEKLFF.

The chain links TRBV5-1 to TRBJ2-5; 9 nucleotides match TRBD2. The V segment lost 0 bases and the J segment 5 bases; nucleotides outside the gene matches: 8. Germline loops: CDR1 SGHRS, CDR2 YFSETQ. The CDR3 is made up of 16 amino acids. In DNA form, the CDR3 reads TGCGCCAGCAGCTTGGGGTCCAGGACTAGCGCGGAGACCCAGTACTTC. Amino acids: CASSLGSRTSAETQYF. Full variable domain (rest looked up from reference TRBV5-1 and TRBJ2-5): KAGVTQTPRYLIKTRGQQVTLSCSPISGHRSVSWYQQTPGQGLQFLFEYFSETQRNKGNFPGRFSGRQFSNSRSEMNVSTLELGDSALYLCASSLGSRTSAETQYFGPGTRLLVL.

CDR3 sequence (DNA): TGTGCCAGCAGCGTGGACAGGGGCGCCGGCACAGATACGCAGTATTTT. It yields the protein CASSVDRGAGTDTQYF. The chain links TRBV9 to TRBJ2-3, with 9 bases that match TRBD1. The V and J ends lost 2 bases and 1 base, in that order; junction bases with no gene match: 5. This CDR3 is built from 16 residues. In germline, CDR1 is SGDLS, CDR2 YYNGEE. The variable domain in full, completed from reference TRBV9 and TRBJ2-3, reads DSGVTQTPKHLITATGQRVTLRCSPRSGDLSVYWYQQSLDQGLQFLIQYYNGEERAKGNILERFSAQQFPDLHSELNLSSLELGDSALYFCASSVDRGAGTDTQYFGPGTRLTVL.

The chain recombines TRBV18 with TRBJ1-3, with TRBD1 matching over 10 bases. CDR1 KGHSH and CDR2 LQKENI come from the germline V gene. V shed 3 bases and J 6 bases; nucleotides not matched to a gene: 17. CDR3 length: 19 residues. CDR3 loop: CASSPLPGTGDRFANTIYF. DNA for the CDR3: TGTGCCAGCTCACCCCTCCCCGGGACAGGGGATCGATTTGCAAACACCATATATTTT.

The V call is TRBV6-5, the J call TRBJ2-6, with D possibly being TRBD1 (6 bases). Between the trimmed V and J ends, which lost 9 bases and 2 bases, there was a span of 11 bases. The CDR3 runs 14 residues. The germline V gene encodes CDR1 MNHEY and CDR2 SVGAGI. The CDR3 DNA follows: TGTGCCAGTAGAGGGGGAGCTGGGGCCAACGTCCTGACTTTC. This translates into CASRGGAGANVLTF.

This chain links TRBV5-5 with TRBJ1-2; 9 bases are a match to TRBD1. From germline, CDR1 is SGHKS and CDR2 YYEKEE (reference sequence). With 3 bases clipped from V and 6 bases from J, the junction kept 9 bases outside the gene matches. The CDR3 length is 15 residues. CDR3 DNA: TGTGCCAGCAGCTATTACAGGGGGCCGTACGATGGCTACACCTTC. Translated: CASSYYRGPYDGYTF.

The rearrangement links TRBV29-1 to TRBJ2-2; D gene uncertain. Germline V lookup: CDR1 SQVTM, CDR2 ANQGSEA. Trimming cost V 6 bases and J 3 bases, with 14 bases left between them. There are 14 residues in the CDR3. As DNA, the CDR3 is TGCAGCGTCCACCCTCGGTCCCACACCGGGGAGCTGTTTTTT. It yields the protein CSVHPRSHTGELFF.

The chain couples TRBV3-1 (or the pseudogene TRBV3-2) to TRBJ1-1, with D perhaps TRBD1 (5 bases). Germline-derived CDR1 and CDR2 are LGHDT and YNNKEL (reference sequence). The V end lost 4 bases, the J end lost 1 base, and 10 bases lay between the germline ends. This CDR3 region has 14 residues. The CDR3 region has the DNA TGTGCCAGCAGCCGCCCTGACAGGAACACTGAAGCTTTCTTT. Translation gives CASSRPDRNTEAFF.

The V and J genes are TRBV3-1 (or the pseudogene TRBV3-2) and TRBJ2-5, with TRBD2 matching 7 bases. The germline CDR1 and CDR2 sequences are LGHDT and YNNKEL (reference sequence). The J segment lost 2 bases and the V segment lost 3 bases, leaving 9 bases of the junction unmatched. CDR3 length: 16 amino acids. The CDR3 spells CASSQGKLANQETQYF. DNA for the CDR3: TGTGCCAGCAGCCAGGGGAAACTAGCGAATCAAGAGACCCAGTACTTC.

The chain employs TRBV6-2 or TRBV6-3 and TRBJ1-2; TRBD1 matches 8 bases. Germline V CDR1 and CDR2: MNHEY, SVGEGT. J lost 5 bases, V lost 4 bases, and 12 bases had no gene match. This CDR3 has 16 residues. The CDR3 protein is CASSSQSGQGSYGYTF. CDR3 coding DNA: TGTGCCAGCAGTTCCCAAAGCGGACAGGGTTCATATGGCTACACCTTC.

V is TRBV19 and J is TRBJ2-3; tentative D call: TRBD1 (6 bases). Germline CDR1 is LNHDA and CDR2 is SQIVND (reference sequence). CDR3 length: 14 residues. With 3 bases removed from V and 1 base from J, the gap between germline ends came to 8 bases. The DNA of the CDR3 is TGTGCCAGTAGTATTAAGGGGGGCACAGATACGCAGTATTTT. It codes for CASSIKGGTDTQYF.

The chain joins TRBV6-6 to TRBJ2-7; 16 bases agree with TRBD2. J gave up 2 bases and V 5 bases, and 9 bases lay outside the gene matches. The CDR3 has 18 residues. Germline V lookup: CDR1 MNHNY, CDR2 SVGAGI (reference sequence). The CDR3 loop is CASSGSSGTSGGAYEQYF. CDR3 nucleotide sequence: TGTGCCAGCAGTGGATCGTCCGGGACTAGCGGGGGGGCCTACGAGCAGTACTTC.

The chain is built from TRBV19 and TRBJ1-5; TRBD1 aligns across 9 bases. Germline CDR1 and CDR2: LNHDA and SQIVND (reference sequence). Trimming cost V 9 bases and J 5 bases; bases outside gene matches: 5. This CDR3 is 13 amino acids long. CDR3 in DNA: TGTGCCAGCCGGGACAGGGACGATCAGCCCCAGCATTTT. Encoded protein: CASRDRDDQPQHF.

The rearrangement joins TRBV11-1 to TRBJ2-7; 8 nucleotides line up with TRBD1. Germline V gene data show CDR1 as SGHAT and CDR2 as FQDESV (reference sequence). Trimming took 6 bases from V and 3 from J; bases not matched to a gene: 10. The CDR3 has 15 residues. The CDR3 protein is CASSMDRVGLYEQYF. CDR3 in DNA: TGTGCCAGCAGTATGGACAGGGTGGGTCTCTACGAGCAGTACTTC.

The V and J genes are TRBV7-3 and TRBJ2-3, with 8 bases matching TRBD2. V dropped 5 bases and J dropped 11; count of bases not matched to a gene: 18. CDR3 size: 16 residues. Germline assignment: CDR1 SGHTA and CDR2 FQGTGA. CDR3 region: CASSPGPLAGPPKQYF. The CDR3 DNA is TGTGCCAGCAGCCCAGGACCCCTAGCGGGCCCCCCAAAGCAGTATTTT.